Listed here are 26 T cell receptor beta chains from one sample, sequenced in a study of blood T cell repertoires in COVID-19. Sequencing was performed with immunoSEQ multiplex PCR; in TCRdb, only in-frame clones are kept and a portion is missing. Of 25,000 to 35,000 clones listed, 90% to 95% were seen once; the top ten hold 9.9%. Sequencing was performed on peripheral blood. Receptor source: a human donor with active COVID-19. The donor label of this sample is uncertain.

The chain carries TRBV2 and TRBJ1-1; D is perhaps TRBD1 (6 bases). The germline V gene encodes CDR1 SNHLY and CDR2 FYNNEI. The CDR3 consists of 14 residues. The V and J ends lost 4 bases and 1 base respectively, with 10 bases between them. The DNA for the CDR3 is TGTGCCAGCAGTGGGGGGACACAGAACACTGAAGCTTTCTTT. Protein: CASSGGTQNTEAFF. The full variable domain, completed using reference TRBV2 and TRBJ1-1, is EPEVTQTPSHQVTQMGQEVILRCVPISNHLYFYWYRQILGQKVEFLVSFYNNEISEKSEIFDDQFSVERPDGSNFTLKIRSTKLEDSAMYFCASSGGTQNTEAFFGQGTRLTVV.

This chain connects TRBV27 to TRBJ2-7; 10 bases line up with TRBD1. Germline lookup yields CDR1 MNHEY and CDR2 SMNVEV (reference sequence). V lost 6 bases, J lost 2 bases, and 7 bases stayed unmatched. This CDR3 has 15 amino acids. CDR3 amino acids: CASSPRGQGTYEQYF. DNA of the CDR3: TGTGCCAGCAGCCCCCGGGGACAGGGGACCTACGAGCAGTACTTC.

The chain has TRBV6-5 and TRBJ2-3, with 8 bases fitting TRBD1. The CDR3 extends over 13 amino acids. J gave up 13 bases and V 2 bases, and 8 bases lay outside the gene matches. The germline V gene has CDR1 MNHEY and CDR2 SVGAGI. The chain's CDR3 is CASSYAGQVAEYF. CDR3 DNA sequence: TGTGCCAGCAGTTACGCGGGACAGGTGGCGGAGTATTTT.

The V call is TRBV10-3, the J call TRBJ2-2; the D is unclear. The V gene's germline CDR1 is ENHRY and CDR2 SYGVKD. The CDR3 has 16 amino acids. V dropped 1 base and J dropped 3 bases, with 12 bases sitting between them. The CDR3 nucleotides read TGTGCCATCAGTGAGTATAGTAACTTCCACACCGGGGAGCTGTTTTTT. The encoded protein is CAISEYSNFHTGELFF.

J is TRBJ2-3 and V is TRBV7-3; TRBD2 matches at 8 bases. CDR1 is SGHTA and CDR2 is FQGTGA in the germline V gene. J was trimmed by 0 bases and V by 4 bases; bases with no gene match: 12. The CDR3 sequence is 18 residues long. The CDR3 reads CASSSTPAGGASTDTQYF. DNA for the CDR3: TGTGCCAGCAGCTCTACCCCGGCGGGAGGAGCAAGCACAGATACGCAGTATTTT.

The chain uses TRBV6-6 and TRBJ2-7; tentatively, D is TRBD2 (6 bases). Trimming cost V 5 bases and J 6 bases, with 17 bases left between them. CDR1 is MNHNY and CDR2 is SVGAGI in the germline V gene (reference sequence). This CDR3 is 14 amino acids long. The CDR3 is CASSPQMGGLEQYF. In DNA, the CDR3 is TGTGCCAGCAGTCCCCAGATGGGGGGACTCGAGCAGTACTTC.

The V call is TRBV5-6, the J call TRBJ2-5; 9 bases map to TRBD1. CDR3 size: 14 residues. Germline V lookup: CDR1 SGHDT, CDR2 YYEEEE. Losses at the gene ends were 4 bases for V and 3 bases for J; bases not matched to a gene: 4. The CDR3 loop is CASSPGQGKETQYF. In DNA, the CDR3 is TGTGCCAGCAGCCCAGGACAGGGGAAAGAGACCCAGTACTTC.

This chain connects TRBV5-1 to TRBJ2-7; TRBD1 aligns across 9 bases. V was clipped by 4 bases and J by 2 bases; unmatched bases: 10. CDR3 length equals 16 residues. The germline V gene encodes CDR1 SGHRS and CDR2 YFSETQ. The CDR3 loop is CASSLRPGQGPYEQYF. In nucleotides, the CDR3 is TGCGCCAGCAGCCTGAGACCGGGACAGGGACCCTACGAGCAGTACTTC. Complete variable domain (other parts from reference TRBV5-1 and TRBJ2-7): KAGVTQTPRYLIKTRGQQVTLSCSPISGHRSVSWYQQTPGQGLQFLFEYFSETQRNKGNFPGRFSGRQFSNSRSEMNVSTLELGDSALYLCASSLRPGQGPYEQYFGPGTRLTVT.

This chain joins TRBV11-2 and TRBJ2-5, with 7 bases matching TRBD1. CDR1 and CDR2 from the germline V gene are SGHAT and FQNNGV. The V and J ends lost 5 bases and 5 bases, in that order; junction bases with no gene match: 17. The CDR3 runs to 17 residues. The DNA of the CDR3 is TGTGCCAGCAGCCCCCCCCTTAGGGGGCGATTCTCTGAGACCCAGTACTTC. Amino acid sequence: CASSPPLRGRFSETQYF.

The chain carries TRBV10-3 and TRBJ1-2; D possibly corresponds to TRBD1 (6 bases). The CDR3 is 14 amino acids. The V gene lost 3 bases and the J gene lost 2 bases, with 10 bases spanning the gap. The germline V gene has CDR1 ENHRY and CDR2 SYGVKD. As DNA, the CDR3 is TGTGCCATCAGTGATGGGACAAGAAACTATGGCTACACCTTC. This translates into CAISDGTRNYGYTF.

This chain joins TRBV29-1 and TRBJ2-2; TRBD1 might be the D (5 bases). V was cut by 7 bases and J by 0 bases, with 12 bases left in between. The length of the CDR3 is 14 residues. In germline, CDR1 is SQVTM, CDR2 ANQGSEA. The CDR3 nucleotides are TGCAGCGCTAACCAGGGTGCGAACACCGGGGAGCTGTTTTTT. It specifies CSANQGANTGELFF.

There are a few counts of this clone. J is TRBJ1-3 and V is TRBV7-9; 9 bases line up with TRBD1. Trimming took 5 bases from V and 3 from J; bases not matched to a gene: 8. Germline CDR1 SEHNR, CDR2 FQNEAQ (reference sequence). The CDR3 length is 16 residues. The CDR3 sequence is CASSREGQGIGNTIYF. The CDR3 DNA follows: TGTGCCAGCAGCCGAGAGGGACAGGGTATTGGAAACACCATATATTTT.

The gene calls are TRBV9 and TRBJ2-5; 7 bases are a match to TRBD2. Germline assignment: CDR1 SGDLS and CDR2 YYNGEE. This CDR3 has 15 residues. After removal of 4 bases from V and 1 base from J, the junction contained 7 bases not matched to a gene. The CDR3 spells CASSPTPGGQETQYF. The CDR3 coding sequence is TGTGCCAGCAGCCCCACCCCGGGAGGCCAAGAGACCCAGTACTTC.

This clone was seen a single time. The chain has TRBV9 and TRBJ2-5; D unresolved. The V gene lost 0 bases and the J gene lost 4 bases, with 10 bases spanning the gap. The CDR3 extends over 14 amino acids. Per the germline V gene, CDR1 is SGDLS and CDR2 is YYNGEE. This CDR3 reads CASSVGPPGETQYF. The CDR3 bases are TGTGCCAGCAGCGTAGGACCTCCGGGAGAGACCCAGTACTTC.

The J gene is TRBJ2-6, the V gene TRBV5-8, with a weak D call TRBD1 (6 bases). The CDR3 covers 17 residues. V was cut by 4 bases and J by 0 bases, with 14 bases left in between. The germline CDR1 and CDR2 sequences are SGHTS and YDEGEE. CDR3: CASSQFRGNSGANVLTF. DNA of the CDR3: TGTGCCAGCAGCCAATTCAGGGGAAACTCTGGGGCCAACGTCCTGACTTTC.

The chain has TRBV28 and TRBJ1-1; TRBD1 is a possible D gene (6 bases). The CDR3 contains 15 residues. Per germline, CDR1 MDHEN and CDR2 SYDVKM. V lost 5 bases and J lost 4, with 17 bases in between. The CDR3 nucleotides are TGTGCCAGCAGTGTCTCACAGGGTATGGGCACTGAAGCTTTCTTT. Translation gives CASSVSQGMGTEAFF.

The chain recombines TRBV29-1 with TRBJ1-2; 8 nucleotides align to TRBD1. The CDR3 totals 13 residues. In germline, CDR1 is SQVTM, CDR2 ANQGSEA. Trimming cost V 4 bases and J 8 bases; bases outside gene matches: 9. The CDR3 spells CSVATGDSGGYTF. The CDR3 nucleotides are TGCAGCGTTGCGACAGGGGACTCTGGAGGCTACACCTTC.

DNA for the CDR3: TGTGCCAGCAGTTACGGGGGGGAATACTACGAGCAGTACTTC. It specifies CASSYGGEYYEQYF. The chain links TRBV6-2 or TRBV6-3 to TRBJ2-7, with 7 bases aligning to TRBD2. This CDR3 spans 14 amino acids. The V gene's germline CDR1 is MNHEY and CDR2 SVGEGT. V dropped 2 bases and J dropped 3; count of bases not matched to a gene: 4.

This chain links TRBV5-5 with TRBJ2-3; tentatively, D is TRBD2 (5 bases). There are 13 residues in the CDR3. Trimming removed 4 bases at V and 4 bases at J, with 10 bases between. Germline V gives CDR1 SGHKS, CDR2 YYEKEE (reference sequence). CDR3 coding DNA: TGTGCCAGCAGCACTCAGGAGGCAGATACGCAGTATTTT. Amino acids: CASSTQEADTQYF.

The chain uses TRBV19 and TRBJ1-5; D uncertain. Trimming left V 3 bases short and J 0 bases short, with 9 bases between. The CDR3 has 15 amino acids. Germline CDR1 is LNHDA and CDR2 is SQIVND (reference sequence). CDR3 protein: CASSIVTFSNQPQHF. CDR3 bases: TGTGCCAGTAGTATTGTCACATTTAGCAATCAGCCCCAGCATTTT.

The chain joins TRBV24-1 to TRBJ2-5; tentative D call: TRBD1 (5 bases). The CDR3 runs to 15 residues. V lost 3 bases and J 3 bases, leaving 13 bases between the germline ends. Germline V gene sequence: CDR1 KGHDR, CDR2 SFDVKD. This CDR3 reads CATSDPRTSKETQYF. CDR3 DNA sequence: TGTGCCACCAGTGATCCACGGACATCCAAAGAGACCCAGTACTTC.

This clone was observed once. CDR3 in DNA: TGTGCCAGCAGCTTAGTATGGGGACTTCAAGACGAGCAGTACTTC. As protein: CASSLVWGLQDEQYF. The chain employs TRBV11-2 and TRBJ2-7, with a weak D call TRBD2 (6 bases). V gave up 1 base and J gave up 5 bases, with 15 bases separating them. Germline lookup yields CDR1 SGHAT and CDR2 FQNNGV. This CDR3 has 15 residues.

The V gene is TRBV28, the J gene TRBJ1-6; 8 nucleotides align to TRBD1. This CDR3 is built from 15 residues. V shed 8 bases and J 7 bases; nucleotides not matched to a gene: 10. Germline V lookup: CDR1 MDHEN, CDR2 SYDVKM. The CDR3 nucleotides are TGTGCCAGCGCGTTCTTGGACAGGGAAAATTCACCCCTCCACTTT. This sequence encodes CASAFLDRENSPLHF.

The chain uses TRBV28 and TRBJ1-2; 8 bases agree with TRBD1. J gave up 5 bases and V 6 bases, and 8 bases lay outside the gene matches. Germline-derived CDR1 and CDR2 are MDHEN and SYDVKM. The CDR3 length is 14 residues. The CDR3 region has the DNA TGTGCCAGCAGGACCGGACAGGGAATTTATGGCTACACCTTC. It specifies CASRTGQGIYGYTF.

V usage is TRBV28 and J usage is TRBJ2-7, with a weak D call TRBD2 (7 bases). The CDR3 runs to 14 residues. Germline V gene data show CDR1 as MDHEN and CDR2 as SYDVKM. V dropped 2 bases and J dropped 2 bases, with 10 bases sitting between them. This chain's CDR3 is CASSLGEGAYEQYF. The CDR3 nucleotides are TGTGCCAGCAGTTTAGGGGAGGGGGCCTACGAGCAGTACTTC.

The chain uses TRBV4-1 and TRBJ2-7; 11 bases fit TRBD1. The V and J ends lost 0 bases and 9 bases, in that order; junction bases with no gene match: 7. The length of the CDR3 is 15 residues. The germline gives CDR1 MGHRA, CDR2 YSYEKL. This CDR3 is CASSQDGTGGDGQYF. In DNA form, the CDR3 reads TGCGCCAGCAGCCAAGACGGGACAGGGGGTGACGGGCAGTACTTC.